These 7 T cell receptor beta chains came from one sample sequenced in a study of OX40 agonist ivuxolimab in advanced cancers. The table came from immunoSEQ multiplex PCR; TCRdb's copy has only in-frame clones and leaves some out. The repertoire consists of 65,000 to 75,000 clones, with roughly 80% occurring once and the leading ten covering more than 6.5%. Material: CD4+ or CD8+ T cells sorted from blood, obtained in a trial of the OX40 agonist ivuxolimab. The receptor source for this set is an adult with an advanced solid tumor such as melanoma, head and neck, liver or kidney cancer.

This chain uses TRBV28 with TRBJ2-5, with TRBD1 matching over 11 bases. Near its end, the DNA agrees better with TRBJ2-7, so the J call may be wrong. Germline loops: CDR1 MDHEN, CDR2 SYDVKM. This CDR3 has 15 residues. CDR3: CASSEGQGGFYEQYF. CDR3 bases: TGTGCCAGCAGTGAGGGACAGGGGGGATTCTACGAGCAGTACTTC.

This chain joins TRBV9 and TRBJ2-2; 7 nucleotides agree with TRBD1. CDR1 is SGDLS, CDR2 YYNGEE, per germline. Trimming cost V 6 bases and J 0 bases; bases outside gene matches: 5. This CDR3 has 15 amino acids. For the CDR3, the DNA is TGTGCCAGCACCAACAGGGGCTCGAACACCGGGGAGCTGTTTTTT. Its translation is CASTNRGSNTGELFF.

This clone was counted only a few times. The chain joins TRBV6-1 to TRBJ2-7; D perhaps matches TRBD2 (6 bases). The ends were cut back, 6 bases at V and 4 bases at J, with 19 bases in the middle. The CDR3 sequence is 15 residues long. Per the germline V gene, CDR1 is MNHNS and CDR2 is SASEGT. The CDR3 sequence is CASSIGGWGTYEQYV. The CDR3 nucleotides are TGTGCCAGCAGCATTGGAGGGTGGGGCACTTACGAGCAGTACGTC.

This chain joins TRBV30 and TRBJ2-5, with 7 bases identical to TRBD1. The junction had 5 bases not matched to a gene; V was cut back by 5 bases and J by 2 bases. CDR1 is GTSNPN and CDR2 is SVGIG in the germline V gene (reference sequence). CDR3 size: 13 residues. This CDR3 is CAWGRDRQETQYF. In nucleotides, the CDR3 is TGTGCCTGGGGCCGGGACAGACAAGAGACCCAGTACTTC.

In nucleotides, the CDR3 is TGTGCCAGCAGTTACTCGTTGGGGGTTGACGAGCAGTACGTC. This codes for CASSYSLGVDEQYV. The chain joins TRBV6-6 to TRBJ2-7; the D call may be TRBD1 or TRBD2 (5 bases each). Germline V gene sequence: CDR1 MNHNY, CDR2 SVGAGI (reference sequence). Deletions cut 0 bases from V and 5 bases from J, with 11 bases between. The CDR3 contains 14 residues.

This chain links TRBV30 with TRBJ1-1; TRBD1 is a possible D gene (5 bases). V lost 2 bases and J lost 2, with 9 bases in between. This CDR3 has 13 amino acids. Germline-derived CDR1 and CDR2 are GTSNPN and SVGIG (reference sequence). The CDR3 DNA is TGTGCCTGGAGTATACAGGAAAACACTGAAGCTTTCTTT. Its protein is CAWSIQENTEAFF.

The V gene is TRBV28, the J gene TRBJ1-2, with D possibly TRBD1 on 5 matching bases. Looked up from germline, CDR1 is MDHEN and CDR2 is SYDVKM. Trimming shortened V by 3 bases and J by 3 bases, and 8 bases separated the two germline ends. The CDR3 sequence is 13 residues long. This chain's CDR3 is CASSLRQYYGYTF. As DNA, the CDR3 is TGTGCCAGCAGTTTGAGACAGTACTATGGCTACACCTTC.